This T cell receptor (beta chain) was found in a study of neoadjuvant anti-PD-1 for oral cavity cancer. Turning to the study itself: Patients without progression received a fourth nivolumab dose around day 43, then surgical resection on days 50-56. Study-wide results and limits: Expansion of preexisting intratumoral clones was suggested to aid response.

Many counts were recorded for this clone. The antigen is undetermined. Most tumor samples had approximately 4.6 ug input DNA in two replicates. The assay was immunoSEQ multiplex PCR, and TCRdb's table has in-frame clones only and misses some. The repertoire has tens of thousands of clones, around a quarter of them found once; the top ten carry roughly 15%. Time point of the sample: after neoadjuvant nivolumab, at surgical resection. Patients had HPV-negative, locally advanced oral cavity squamous cell carcinoma. Germline V gene lookup returns CDR1 MNHNY and CDR2 SVGAGI (reference sequence). The CDR3 spans 16 residues. Between the trimmed V and J ends, which lost 5 bases and 0 bases, there was a span of 14 bases.

The clonotype was recovered from a person between 40 and 80 years old with oral cavity squamous cell carcinoma. The chain uses TRBV6-6 and TRBJ1-3, with D possibly being TRBD1 (6 bases). The sample was tumor tissue, taken after nivolumab (anti-PD-1) treatment. The CDR3: CASSLTQGSSGNTIYF. The CDR3 DNA reads TGTGCCAGCAGTCTCACTCAGGGGAGCTCTGGAAACACCATATATTTT.